This TCR beta chain came from a study of Tregs in tolerant kidney transplant recipients. CDR1 is SNHLY and CDR2 is FYNNEI in the germline V gene. The ends were cut back, 2 bases at V and 7 bases at J, with 18 bases in the middle. The CDR3 has 15 residues. Repertoires were generated with immunoSEQ multiplex PCR, while TCRdb's copy carries only in-frame clones and drops some. The data hold about 110,000 clones, with around 91% observed a single time. The sequence came from a human donor who received a combined kidney and bone marrow transplant. The specimen comprised CD4+ T cells from blood, sampled before the transplant. V gene TRBV2 combines with J gene TRBJ2-7; tentative D call: TRBD2 (7 bases). The CDR3 nucleotides are TGTGCCAGCAGTGAACCTGGCGGGGGCGTCGAGGAGCAGTACTTC. Its protein is CASSEPGGGVEEQYF.